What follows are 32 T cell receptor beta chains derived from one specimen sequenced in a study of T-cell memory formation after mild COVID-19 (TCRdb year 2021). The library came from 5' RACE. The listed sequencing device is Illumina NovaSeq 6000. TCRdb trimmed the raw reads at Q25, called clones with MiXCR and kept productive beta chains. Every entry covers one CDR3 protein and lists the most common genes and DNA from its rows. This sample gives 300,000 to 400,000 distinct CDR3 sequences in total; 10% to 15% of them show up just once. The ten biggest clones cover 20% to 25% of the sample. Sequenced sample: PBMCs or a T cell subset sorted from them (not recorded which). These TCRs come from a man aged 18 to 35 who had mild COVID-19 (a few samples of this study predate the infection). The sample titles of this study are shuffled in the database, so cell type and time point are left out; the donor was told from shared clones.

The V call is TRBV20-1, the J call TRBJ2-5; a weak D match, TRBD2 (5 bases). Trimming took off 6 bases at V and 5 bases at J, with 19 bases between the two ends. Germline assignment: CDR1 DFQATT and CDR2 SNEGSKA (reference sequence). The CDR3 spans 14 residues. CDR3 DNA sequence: TGCAGTGCAGTTGGCCAGGCCGGGATGGAGACCCAGTACTTC. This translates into CSAVGQAGMETQYF.

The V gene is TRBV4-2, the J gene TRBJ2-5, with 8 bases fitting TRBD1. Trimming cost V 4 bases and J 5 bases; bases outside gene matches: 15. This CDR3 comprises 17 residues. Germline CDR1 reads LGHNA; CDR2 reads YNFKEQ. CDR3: CASSRKGPGGLEETQYF. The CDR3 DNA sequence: TGTGCCAGCAGCCGGAAGGGACCAGGGGGCTTGGAGGAGACCCAGTACTTC.

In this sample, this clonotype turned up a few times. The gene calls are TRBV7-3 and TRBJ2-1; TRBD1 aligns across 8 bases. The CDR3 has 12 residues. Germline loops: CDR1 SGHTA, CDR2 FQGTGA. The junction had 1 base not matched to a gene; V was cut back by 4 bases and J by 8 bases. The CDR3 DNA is TGTGCCAGCAGCTCGGACAGGGATGAGCAGTTCTTC. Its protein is CASSSDRDEQFF.

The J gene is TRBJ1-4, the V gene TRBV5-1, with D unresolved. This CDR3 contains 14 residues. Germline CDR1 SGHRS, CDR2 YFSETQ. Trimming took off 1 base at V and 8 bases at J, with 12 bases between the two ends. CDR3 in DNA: TGCGCCAGCAGCTTGAACGGAGCAAGCGAAAAACTGTTTTTT. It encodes CASSLNGASEKLFF.

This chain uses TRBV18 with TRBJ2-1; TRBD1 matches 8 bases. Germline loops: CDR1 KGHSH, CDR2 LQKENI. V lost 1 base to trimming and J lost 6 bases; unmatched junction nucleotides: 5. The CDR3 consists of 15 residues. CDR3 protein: CASSPLEQGGNEQFF. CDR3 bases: TGTGCCAGCTCACCACTGGAACAGGGGGGCAATGAGCAGTTCTTC.

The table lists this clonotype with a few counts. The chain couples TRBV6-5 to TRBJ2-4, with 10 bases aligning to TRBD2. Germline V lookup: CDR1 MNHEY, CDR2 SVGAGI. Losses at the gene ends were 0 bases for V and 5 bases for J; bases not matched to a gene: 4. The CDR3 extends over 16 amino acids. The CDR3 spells CASSYSPSGGENIQYF. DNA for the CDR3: TGTGCCAGCAGTTACTCGCCTAGCGGGGGAGAAAACATTCAGTACTTC.

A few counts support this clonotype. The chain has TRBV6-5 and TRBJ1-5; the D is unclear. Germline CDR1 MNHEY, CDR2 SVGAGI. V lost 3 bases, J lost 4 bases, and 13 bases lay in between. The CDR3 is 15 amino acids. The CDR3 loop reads CASSYGRGLNQPQHF. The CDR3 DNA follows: TGTGCCAGCAGTTATGGACGGGGTTTGAATCAGCCCCAGCATTTT.

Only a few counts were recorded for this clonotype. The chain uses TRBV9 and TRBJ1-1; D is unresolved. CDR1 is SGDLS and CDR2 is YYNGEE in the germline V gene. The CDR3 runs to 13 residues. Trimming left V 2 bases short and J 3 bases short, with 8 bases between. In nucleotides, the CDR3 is TGTGCCAGCAGCGTGATGGAGGACACTGAAGCTTTCTTT. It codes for CASSVMEDTEAFF.

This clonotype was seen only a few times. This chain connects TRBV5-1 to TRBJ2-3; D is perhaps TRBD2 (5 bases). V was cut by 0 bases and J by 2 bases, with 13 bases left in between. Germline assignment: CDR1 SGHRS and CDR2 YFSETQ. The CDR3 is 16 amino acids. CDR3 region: CASSLEASGPTDTQYF. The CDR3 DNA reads TGCGCCAGCAGCTTGGAGGCGAGCGGTCCCACAGATACGCAGTATTTT.

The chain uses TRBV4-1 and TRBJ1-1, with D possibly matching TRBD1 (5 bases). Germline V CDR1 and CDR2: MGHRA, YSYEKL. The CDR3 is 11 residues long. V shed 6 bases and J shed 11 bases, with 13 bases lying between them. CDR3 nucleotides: TGCGCCAGCAGGAGCCTTGGGGGGGCTTTCTTT. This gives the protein CASRSLGGAFF.

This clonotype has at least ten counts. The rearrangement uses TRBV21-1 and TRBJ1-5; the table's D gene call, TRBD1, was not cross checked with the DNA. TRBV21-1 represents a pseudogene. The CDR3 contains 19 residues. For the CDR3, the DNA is TGTGCCAGCAGCAAAAAAAACGGGGCCACAGGGGGCAGCAATCAGCCCCAGCATTTT. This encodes CASSKKNGATGGSNQPQHF.

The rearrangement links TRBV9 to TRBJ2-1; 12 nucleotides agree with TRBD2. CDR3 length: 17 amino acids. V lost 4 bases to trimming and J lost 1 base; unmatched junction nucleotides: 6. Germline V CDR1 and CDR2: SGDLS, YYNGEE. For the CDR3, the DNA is TGTGCCAGCAGCCTCGGGACTAGCGGGTTATCCTACAATGAGCAGTTCTTC. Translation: CASSLGTSGLSYNEQFF. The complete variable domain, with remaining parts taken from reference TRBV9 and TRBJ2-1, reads DSGVTQTPKHLITATGQRVTLRCSPRSGDLSVYWYQQSLDQGLQFLIQYYNGEERAKGNILERFSAQQFPDLHSELNLSSLELGDSALYFCASSLGTSGLSYNEQFFGPGTRLTVL.

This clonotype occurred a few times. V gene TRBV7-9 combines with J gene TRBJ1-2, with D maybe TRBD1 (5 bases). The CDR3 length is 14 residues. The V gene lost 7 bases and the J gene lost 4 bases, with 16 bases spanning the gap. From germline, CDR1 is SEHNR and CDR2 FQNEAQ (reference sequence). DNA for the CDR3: TGTGCCAGCACCCCACGGGGGGATCCCTATGGCTACACCTTC. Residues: CASTPRGDPYGYTF.

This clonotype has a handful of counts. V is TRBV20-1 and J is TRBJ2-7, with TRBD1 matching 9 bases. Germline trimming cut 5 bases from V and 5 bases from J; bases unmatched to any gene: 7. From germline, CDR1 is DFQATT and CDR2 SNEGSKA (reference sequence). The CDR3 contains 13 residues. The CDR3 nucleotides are TGCAGTGCTCCCGGGACAGGGTTCAACGAGCAGTACTTC. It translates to CSAPGTGFNEQYF.

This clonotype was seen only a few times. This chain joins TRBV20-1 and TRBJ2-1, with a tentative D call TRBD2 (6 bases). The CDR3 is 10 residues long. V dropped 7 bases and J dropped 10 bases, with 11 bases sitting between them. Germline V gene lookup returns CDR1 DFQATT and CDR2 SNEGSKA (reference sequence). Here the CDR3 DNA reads TGCAGTGTCCGGGAGTTCGAGCAGTTCTTC. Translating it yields CSVREFEQFF.

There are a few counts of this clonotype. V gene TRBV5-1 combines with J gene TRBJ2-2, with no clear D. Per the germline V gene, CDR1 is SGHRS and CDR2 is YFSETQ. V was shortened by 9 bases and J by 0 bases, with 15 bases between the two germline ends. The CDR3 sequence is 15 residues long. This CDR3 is CANPFIAPNTGELFF. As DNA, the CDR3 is TGCGCCAACCCTTTCATAGCCCCGAACACCGGGGAGCTGTTTTTT.

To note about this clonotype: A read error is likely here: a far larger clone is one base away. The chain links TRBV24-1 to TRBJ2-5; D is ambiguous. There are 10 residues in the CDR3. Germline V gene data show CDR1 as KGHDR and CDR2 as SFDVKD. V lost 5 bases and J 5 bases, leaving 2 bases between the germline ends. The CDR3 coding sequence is TGTGCCACCAGTGGGGAGACCCAGTACTTC. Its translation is CATSGETQYF.

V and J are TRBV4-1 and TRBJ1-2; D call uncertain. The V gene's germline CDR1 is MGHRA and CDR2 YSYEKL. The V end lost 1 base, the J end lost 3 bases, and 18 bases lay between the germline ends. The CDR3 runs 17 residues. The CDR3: CASSQGQAGRFYYGYTF. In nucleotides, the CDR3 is TGCGCCAGCAGCCAAGGGCAGGCCGGCAGGTTCTACTATGGCTACACCTTC.

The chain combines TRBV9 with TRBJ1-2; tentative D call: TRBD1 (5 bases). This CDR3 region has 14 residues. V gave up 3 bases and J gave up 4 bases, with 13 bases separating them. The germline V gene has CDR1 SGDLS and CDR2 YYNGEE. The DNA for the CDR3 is TGTGCCAGCAGCGGACCAGGGTTCGGCTATGGCTACACCTTC. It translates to CASSGPGFGYGYTF. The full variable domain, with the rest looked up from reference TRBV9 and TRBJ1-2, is DSGVTQTPKHLITATGQRVTLRCSPRSGDLSVYWYQQSLDQGLQFLIQYYNGEERAKGNILERFSAQQFPDLHSELNLSSLELGDSALYFCASSGPGFGYGYTFGSGTRLTVV.

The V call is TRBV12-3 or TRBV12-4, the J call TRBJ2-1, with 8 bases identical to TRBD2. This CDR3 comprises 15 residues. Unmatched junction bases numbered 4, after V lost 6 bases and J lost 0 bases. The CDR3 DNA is TGTGCCAGCAGGAGCGGGGGCCTCTCCTACAATGAGCAGTTCTTC. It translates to CASRSGGLSYNEQFF.

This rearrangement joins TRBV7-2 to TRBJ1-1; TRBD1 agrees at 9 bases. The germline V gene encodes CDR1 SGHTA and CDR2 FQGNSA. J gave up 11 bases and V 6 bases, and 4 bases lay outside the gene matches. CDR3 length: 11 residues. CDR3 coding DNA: TGTGCCAGCAGTAGGGACAGGGAGGCTTTCTTT. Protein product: CASSRDREAFF.

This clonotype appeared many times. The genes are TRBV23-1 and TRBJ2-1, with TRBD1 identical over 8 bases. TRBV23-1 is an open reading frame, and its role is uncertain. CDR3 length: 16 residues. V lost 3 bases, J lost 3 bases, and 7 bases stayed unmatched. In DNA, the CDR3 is TGCGCCAGCAGTCAGACCGGGACAGGCATCTACAATGAGCAGTTCTTC. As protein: CASSQTGTGIYNEQFF.

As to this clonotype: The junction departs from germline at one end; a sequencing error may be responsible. The CDR3 region is CSSSFHPGAQYF. DNA for the CDR3: TGTTCCAGCAGCTTCCACCCGGGGGCGCAGTATTTT. The chain couples TRBV7-2 to TRBJ2-3; possible D gene TRBD2, 6 bases. Germline loops: CDR1 SGHTA, CDR2 FQGNSA. This CDR3 contains 12 residues.

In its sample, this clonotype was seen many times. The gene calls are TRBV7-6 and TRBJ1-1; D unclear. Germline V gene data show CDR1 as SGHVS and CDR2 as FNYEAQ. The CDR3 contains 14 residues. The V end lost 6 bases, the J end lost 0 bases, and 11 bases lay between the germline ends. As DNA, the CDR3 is TGTGCCAGCAGGCAAACAGTAATGAACACTGAAGCTTTCTTT. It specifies CASRQTVMNTEAFF.

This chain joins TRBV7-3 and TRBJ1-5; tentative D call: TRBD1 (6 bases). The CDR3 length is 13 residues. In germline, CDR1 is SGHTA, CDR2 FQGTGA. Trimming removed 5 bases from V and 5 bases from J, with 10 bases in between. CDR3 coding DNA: TGTGCCAGCAGCCCAGGGGCGGATCAGCCCCAGCATTTT. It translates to CASSPGADQPQHF.

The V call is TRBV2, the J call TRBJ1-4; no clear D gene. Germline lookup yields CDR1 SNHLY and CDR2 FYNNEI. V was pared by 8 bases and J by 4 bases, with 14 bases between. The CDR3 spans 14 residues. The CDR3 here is CASLKNAVNEKLFF. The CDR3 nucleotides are TGTGCCAGCTTGAAAAACGCGGTTAATGAAAAACTGTTTTTT.

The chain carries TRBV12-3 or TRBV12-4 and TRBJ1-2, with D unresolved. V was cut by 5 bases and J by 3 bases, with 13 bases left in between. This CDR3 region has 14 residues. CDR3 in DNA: TGTGCCAGCAGTCCTATGTGGAGGGACTATGGCTACACCTTC. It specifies CASSPMWRDYGYTF.

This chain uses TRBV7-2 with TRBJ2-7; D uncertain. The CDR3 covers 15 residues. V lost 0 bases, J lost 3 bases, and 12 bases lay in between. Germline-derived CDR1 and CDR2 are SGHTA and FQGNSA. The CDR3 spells CASSLAVSPHYEQYF. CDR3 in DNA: TGTGCCAGCAGCTTAGCAGTTAGCCCGCACTACGAGCAGTACTTC.

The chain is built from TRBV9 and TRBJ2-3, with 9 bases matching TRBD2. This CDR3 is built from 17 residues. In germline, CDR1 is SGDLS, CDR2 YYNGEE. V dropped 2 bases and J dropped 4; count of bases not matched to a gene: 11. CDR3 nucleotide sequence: TGTGCCAGCAGCGTGGGTCTAGCGGGGAGAGGGGCAGATACGCAGTATTTT. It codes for CASSVGLAGRGADTQYF.

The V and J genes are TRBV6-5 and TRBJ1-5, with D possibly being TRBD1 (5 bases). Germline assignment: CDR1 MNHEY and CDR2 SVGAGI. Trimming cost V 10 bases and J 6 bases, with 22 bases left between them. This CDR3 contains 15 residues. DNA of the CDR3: TGTGCCACCAGACGGGTGTCAGGGAGTATTCAGCCCCAGCATTTT. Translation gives CATRRVSGSIQPQHF.

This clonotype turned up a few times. Here the CDR3 reads CATSRDSGAEAFF. The CDR3 coding sequence is TGTGCCACCAGCAGAGATTCGGGAGCTGAAGCTTTCTTT. The chain has TRBV15 and TRBJ1-1; D is unresolved. Trimming took 0 bases from V and 6 from J, leaving 8 bases between them. Germline V gene sequence: CDR1 LNHNV, CDR2 YYDKDF (reference sequence). CDR3 length: 13 residues.

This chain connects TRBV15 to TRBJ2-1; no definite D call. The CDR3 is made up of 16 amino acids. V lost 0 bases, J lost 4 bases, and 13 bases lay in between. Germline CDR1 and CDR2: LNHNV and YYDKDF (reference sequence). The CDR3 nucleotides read TGTGCCACCAGCAGAGATTCTGCAAGGATTTACAATGAGCAGTTCTTC. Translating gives CATSRDSARIYNEQFF.